These T cell receptor beta chains were read from a single sample in a study of siplizumab effects on memory and regulatory T cells. Profiled with immunoSEQ multiplex PCR; TCRdb holds only in-frame clones, not every one. The sample includes over 45,000 clones, about 97% of them seen just once. What was sequenced was naive CD8+ T cells sorted from blood. Receptor source: a human donor in good health. CDR3s include the opening cysteine and the closing phenylalanine or tryptophan. D genes are given only for firm matches. Not every row has a clone size; where given, it reads once, few, many or a size class.

TRBD2,-,TRBV2,TRBJ2-1,CASSINREEIRNEQFF,TGTGCCAGCAGCATAAACCGGGAGGAAATAAGGAATGAGCAGTTCTTC
-,once,TRBV19,TRBJ2-1,CASSTGGGSKIYEQFF,TGTGCCAGTAGTACCGGAGGGGGTAGTAAGATCTATGAGCAGTTCTTC
-,-,TRBV6-5,TRBJ1-5,CASSYGTGDQPQHF,TGTGCCAGCAGTTACGGGACGGGGGATCAGCCCCAGCATTTT
-,once,TRBV11-2,TRBJ2-7,CASSLENSPYEQYF,TGTGCCAGCAGCTTAGAAAACAGTCCCTACGAGCAGTACTTC
-,-,TRBV5-8,TRBJ2-5,CASSWNRMVAETQYF,TGTGCCAGCAGTTGGAATCGGATGGTAGCCGAGACCCAGTACTTC
TRBD2,-,TRBV7-8,TRBJ2-7,CASCKRGGYEQYF,TGTGCCAGCTGTAAGCGGGGCGGTTACGAGCAGTACTTC
TRBD2,-,TRBV5-1,TRBJ2-2,CASTEAGGPDTGELFF,TGCGCCAGCACTGAGGCGGGAGGGCCGGACACCGGGGAGCTGTTTTTT
-,-,TRBV9,TRBJ2-7,CASSGGGGAYEQYF,TGTGCCAGCAGCGGAGGTGGCGGGGCCTACGAGCAGTACTTC
-,-,TRBV19,TRBJ1-1,CATFGPEAFF,TGTGCCACTTTCGGACCTGAAGCTTTCTTT
-,once,TRBV19,TRBJ2-3,CASSEGWDTQYF,TGTGCCAGTAGCGAGGGATGGGATACGCAGTATTTT
TRBD1,-,TRBV19,TRBJ2-2,CASSSPGQYTGELFF,TGTGCCAGTAGTTCCCCGGGACAGTACACCGGGGAGCTGTTTTTT
TRBD1,-,TRBV4-1,TRBJ2-4,CASSQEDRVGNIQYF,TGCGCCAGCAGCCAAGAGGACAGGGTTGGGAACATTCAGTACTTC
TRBD1,-,TRBV9,TRBJ1-2,CASSGYHRGGTYGYTF,TGTGCCAGCAGCGGTTACCACAGGGGAGGGACCTATGGCTACACCTTC
-,-,TRBV7-8,TRBJ2-7,CASSQSGTGAYEQYF,TGTGCCAGCAGCCAATCCGGGACTGGAGCCTACGAGCAGTACTTC
-,few,TRBV2,TRBJ1-1,CAMKAEAFF,TGTGCCATGAAGGCTGAAGCTTTCTTT